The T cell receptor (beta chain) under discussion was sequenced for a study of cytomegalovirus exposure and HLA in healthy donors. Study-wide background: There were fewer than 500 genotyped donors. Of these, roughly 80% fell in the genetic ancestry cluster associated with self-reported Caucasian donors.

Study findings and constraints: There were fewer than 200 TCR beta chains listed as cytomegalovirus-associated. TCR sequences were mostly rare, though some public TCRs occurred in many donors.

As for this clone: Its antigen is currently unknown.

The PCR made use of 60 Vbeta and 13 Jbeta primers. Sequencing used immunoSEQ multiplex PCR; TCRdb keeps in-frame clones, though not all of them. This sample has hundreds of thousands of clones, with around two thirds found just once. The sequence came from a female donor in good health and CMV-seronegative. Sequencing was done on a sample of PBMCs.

In DNA, the CDR3 is TGTGCCAGCAGCAAGCAATCGGAGACCCAGTACTTC. Translated, it gives CASSKQSETQYF. The V gene is TRBV7-9, the J gene TRBJ2-5; unclear D gene. The CDR3 has 12 residues. The V end lost 5 bases, the J end lost 5 bases, and 9 bases lay between the germline ends. Germline CDR1 is SEHNR and CDR2 is FQNEAQ (reference sequence). Full variable domain (rest looked up from reference TRBV7-9 and TRBJ2-5): DTGVSQNPRHKITKRGQNVTFRCDPISEHNRLYWYRQTLGQGPEFLTYFQNEAQLEKSRLLSDRFSAERPKGSFSTLEIQRTEQGDSAMYLCASSKQSETQYFGPGTRLLVL.